This T cell receptor (beta chain) was found in a study of shared T cell receptors in the human thymus. The repertoire was sequenced with immunoSEQ multiplex PCR; TCRdb's copy has only in-frame clones and lacks some. The data hold 550,000 to 800,000 clones, with 80% to 90% observed a single time. CDR3 length: 16 residues. The trim removed 1 base at V and 6 bases at J, leaving 9 bases unmatched. Germline CDR1 is SGHVS and CDR2 is FQNEAQ. The same specimen was also included in a second study, on human thymus T cells. That investigation notes: Obtained as resections during corrective heart surgery, the thymus tissue was then studied. An apparent bias in V and J gene usage was seen in thymic and blood repertoires. Unrelated people showed highly overlapping thymic repertoires, related research reported.

This chain joins TRBV7-8 and TRBJ1-2; 9 bases fit TRBD1. Material for sequencing was thymocytes. This receptor was obtained from a girl younger than two with a congenital heart defect. CDR3 in amino acids: CASSLDRGQGWDGYTF. The CDR3 nucleotides are TGTGCCAGCAGCTTAGATCGTGGACAGGGGTGGGATGGCTACACCTTC.